This paragraph covers one T cell receptor beta chain sequence. Libraries were prepared by immunoSEQ multiplex PCR; TCRdb keeps only in-frame clonotypes and omits some of them. The table shows roughly 59,000 clones, with more than 85% occurring only once. This entry comes from a study of control samples from healthy donors and cancer patients. The germline V gene has CDR1 MNHEY and CDR2 SVGEGT. V was clipped by 0 bases and J by 6 bases, with 9 bases between them. The CDR3 spans 14 residues. The sequencing input was PBMCs. The chain carries TRBV6-2 or TRBV6-3 and TRBJ1-5; TRBD1 might be the D (6 bases). This TCR was sampled from a man between 40 and 49 years old with colorectal cancer. This CDR3 is CASSYSGGVQPQHF. CDR3 nucleotide sequence: TGTGCCAGCAGTTACTCCGGGGGCGTTCAGCCCCAGCATTTT.